Described below is a single TCR beta chain sequence and its context. Its antigen remains unknown. V was shortened by 0 bases and J by 3 bases, with 8 bases between the two germline ends. The CDR3 has 13 residues. Germline-derived CDR1 and CDR2 are GTSNPN and SVGIG (reference sequence). These data are taken from a study of graft-versus-host responses after intestinal transplantation. About the study: Transplant recipients had multivisceral, liver-intestinal, or isolated intestinal grafts. Uniformly, recipients were administered anti-thymocyte globulin induction with subsequent tacrolimus and steroids for around 3 years.

Sequenced by immunoSEQ multiplex PCR; TCRdb stores in-frame clones only, minus some. Among roughly 120,000 clones, more than 80% were seen once, and the ten largest hold roughly 0.23%. Material: unstimulated CD4+ T cells sorted from spleen or lymph node cells, obtained before transplant. The sequence came from a human donor who was the organ donor for an intestinal transplant. V and J are TRBV30 and TRBJ1-1; a possible D gene is TRBD1 (5 bases). The CDR3 DNA is TGTGCCTGGAGTGTACGGGGGGACACTGAAGCTTTCTTT. As protein: CAWSVRGDTEAFF.